The TCR beta chain described here comes from a study of shared clonotypes between healthy human individuals. Unsorted PBMC DNA underwent sequencing on ten immunoSEQ deep assay plates. Original analysis: Quality scores were absent from the junction-only immunoSEQ sequences, so filtering differed. The repertoire was sequenced with immunoSEQ multiplex PCR; TCRdb's copy has only in-frame clones and lacks some. V, J and clone size reflect that table, while D and trimming were determined from the DNA. The sample contains hundreds of thousands of clones, 75% to 80% of which appear only once. This clone is a singleton in its sample. Its antigen is undetermined. The V end was cut by 2 bases, the J end by 0 bases, with 7 bases between. The CDR3 contains 14 residues. CDR1 and CDR2 (germline): LGHNT, FRNRAP. Study results and limitations: Owing to a small donor count, the genetic and exposure-history diversity represented was limited. Clonotype sharing among donors, it was expected, would be affected by sequencing depth.

The material sequenced was PBMCs. The sequence was obtained from a woman in her thirties or forties in good health. Some clones in this sample may be carry-over from other donors' samples. The chain combines TRBV12-5 with TRBJ2-5, with D uncertain. CDR3 sequence: CASGLTGHQETQYF. The CDR3 bases are TGTGCTAGTGGTTTGACGGGCCACCAAGAGACCCAGTACTTC. The full variable domain, rest sourced from reference TRBV12-5 and TRBJ2-5, is DARVTQTPRHKVTEMGQEVTMRCQPILGHNTVFWYRQTMMQGLELLAYFRNRAPLDDSGMPKDRFSAEMPDATLATLKIQPSEPRDSAVYFCASGLTGHQETQYFGPGTRLLVL.